Listed below are T cell receptor beta chains from one sample, sequenced in a study of regulatory T cells in long-lasting Graves disease. TCRdb ran MiXCR on the multiplex PCR reads and lists one entry per CDR3 protein. Of about 430,000 distinct CDR3 sequences in the sample, around 16% were seen once. These data are also associated with another study on T cells in Graves' hyperthyroidism and ophthalmopathy.

The sequences come from peripheral blood mononuclear cells (PBMCs), collected at new diagnosis, from a patient treated with antithyroid drugs. The receptors were gathered from a woman in her forties with Graves disease. Both conserved end residues are part of each CDR3. The D gene is left open where the match is weak. Not all rows give a size; the values are once, few, many and, for expanded clones, a class.

V,J,size,D,DNA,CDR3
TRBV29-1,TRBJ2-3,many,TRBD2,TGCAGCGTTCTAGCGGGAGATACGCAGTATTTT,CSVLAGDTQYF
TRBV28,TRBJ2-4,few,TRBD2,TGTGCCAGCAGTTCCGTAGCGGGACTAGCCAAAAACATTCAGTACTTC,CASSSVAGLAKNIQYF
TRBV19,TRBJ2-1,few,TRBD2,TGTGCCAGTAGTATTAGTGGGACCGTGGCGGGAGGGCTTTACAATGAGCAGTTCTTC,CASSISGTVAGGLYNEQFF
TRBV12-3/TRBV12-4,TRBJ2-4,few,TRBD2,TGTGCCAGCAGTTTATATGAGACTAGCGAGAAGGAAGACATTCAGTACTTC,CASSLYETSEKEDIQYF
TRBV9,TRBJ2-2,many,NA,TGTGCCAGCAGCGTAGGCGGGAACACCGGGGAGCTGTTTTTT,CASSVGGNTGELFF
TRBV10-3,TRBJ2-3,NA,TRBD1,TGTGCCATCAGTGTTTCAGGGGGCGCGGATACGCAGTATTTT,CAISVSGGADTQYF
TRBV7-3,TRBJ2-3,many,TRBD1,TGTGCCAGCAGCTTAATTGGGGACAGGGGATATAATACGCAGTATTTT,CASSLIGDRGYNTQYF
TRBV7-9,TRBJ2-5,many,TRBD1,TGTGCCAGCAGCTTGGACAGGAAAGAGACCCAGTACTTC,CASSLDRKETQYF
TRBV28,TRBJ2-2,many,TRBD1,TGTGCCAGCAGTTTAGAGGACAGGGCGTACACCGGGGAGCTGTTTTTT,CASSLEDRAYTGELFF
TRBV2,TRBJ2-3,many,TRBD2,TGTGCCAGCAGGGGACTAGCGGGAGGCACAGATACGCAGTATTTT,CASRGLAGGTDTQYF
TRBV6-1,TRBJ2-7,many,NA,TGTGCCAGCAGTGAAGTCGTGAAGTACTTC,CASSEVVKYF
TRBV5-5,TRBJ1-6,many,NA,TGTGCCAGCATGGTCTACAGGGATAATTCACCCCTCCACTTT,CASMVYRDNSPLHF
TRBV28,TRBJ2-2,NA,NA,TGTGCCAGCAGAAGGGCAGGGACCACCGGGGAGCTGTTTTTT,CASRRAGTTGELFF
TRBV5-1,TRBJ2-5,NA,TRBD1,TGCGCCAGCAGCCCGGGGACAGGGGGCAAAGAGACCCAGTACTTC,CASSPGTGGKETQYF
TRBV7-9,TRBJ1-6,few,NA,TGTGCCAGCAGCCCCCCAGTTTTATATTCACCCCTCCACTTT,CASSPPVLYSPLHF
TRBV28,TRBJ2-3,many,NA,TGTGCCAGCAGTTCTACGGTCCCAAACACAGATACGCAGTATTTT,CASSSTVPNTDTQYF
TRBV20-1,TRBJ1-2,many,NA,TGCAGTGCTAGAGATTTGAGGGGGTTGTATGGCTACACCTTC,CSARDLRGLYGYTF
TRBV7-2,TRBJ2-1,many,NA,TGTGCCAGCAGCTTATCTAGGGACAATGAGCAGTTCTTC,CASSLSRDNEQFF
TRBV2,TRBJ2-7,many,TRBD1,TGTGCCACCGAGTATCCGGGACAGGCCGCCTACGAGCAGTACTTC,CATEYPGQAAYEQYF
TRBV6-5,TRBJ2-2,many,TRBD2,TGTGCCAGCAGTTACTCGAGAACTAGCGGGAGGGCCTACACCGGGGAGCTGTTTTTT,CASSYSRTSGRAYTGELFF
TRBV6-1,TRBJ2-3,many,NA,TGTGCCAGCAGTCTACCCCAGGGGACCACAGATACGCAGTATTTT,CASSLPQGTTDTQYF
TRBV19,TRBJ1-4,many,TRBD1,TGTGCCAGTAGTAGCCCAACAGGGGGCTTGGAAAAACTGTTTTTT,CASSSPTGGLEKLFF
TRBV7-8,TRBJ2-3,many,NA,TGTGCCACCCTACTAGCCTCGTTGAGCACAGATACGCAGTATTTT,CATLLASLSTDTQYF
TRBV5-1,TRBJ2-5,NA,TRBD2,TGCGCCAGCAGCCCGACTAGCGGGAAAAAGACCCAGTACTTC,CASSPTSGKKTQYF
TRBV28,TRBJ2-5,many,NA,TGTGCCAGCAGTTCCCCCGGGATAAAAGAGACCCAGTACTTC,CASSSPGIKETQYF
TRBV9,TRBJ1-3,many,NA,TGTGCCAGCAGCGGGACAGTGGGAAACACCATATATTTT,CASSGTVGNTIYF
TRBV20-1,TRBJ2-1,NA,NA,TGCAGTGTTCCAATGAATGAGCAGTTCTTC,CSVPMNEQFF
TRBV6-2/TRBV6-3,TRBJ2-2,NA,TRBD2,TGTGCCAGCAGTTACGGGGGGGGAGCATCCACCGGGGAGCTGTTTTTT,CASSYGGGASTGELFF
TRBV11-2,TRBJ2-7,NA,NA,TGTGCCAGCAGCTTTAACTTCTACGAGCAGTACTTC,CASSFNFYEQYF
TRBV4-3,TRBJ2-3,many,NA,TGCGCCAGCAGCCAAGGGGTAGATACGCAGTATTTT,CASSQGVDTQYF
TRBV12-3/TRBV12-4,TRBJ1-2,many,NA,TGTGCCAGCAGCCATCCGGGACGGGGGTATGGCTACACCTTC,CASSHPGRGYGYTF
TRBV7-2,TRBJ2-7,many,NA,TGTGCCAGCAGCTTAAACAGGGAGTACGAGCAGTACTTC,CASSLNREYEQYF
TRBV5-1,TRBJ2-2,NA,TRBD2,TGCGCCAGCAGCCAGGGACTAGCGGGACGCGGCACCGGGGAGCTGTTTTTT,CASSQGLAGRGTGELFF
TRBV19,TRBJ1-1,few,NA,TGTGCCAGTAGTAAGTGGGGGTTGACCACTGAAGCTTTCTTT,CASSKWGLTTEAFF
TRBV12-3/TRBV12-4,TRBJ1-2,once,TRBD1,TGTGCCAGCAGTGCACTTCGGGACAGGGGAAGGGGTAAATATGGCTACACCTTC,CASSALRDRGRGKYGYTF
TRBV5-4,TRBJ2-3,NA,TRBD1,TGTGCCAGCAGCTCCTTGGGACAGGGGGCCACAGATACGCAGTATTTT,CASSSLGQGATDTQYF
TRBV2,TRBJ2-7,many,NA,TGTGCCAGCATCCGGGACGGCTACGAGCAGTACTTC,CASIRDGYEQYF
TRBV30,TRBJ1-4,NA,NA,TGTGCCTGGAGTGTTTCTGTGAGGAATGAAAAACTGTTTTTT,CAWSVSVRNEKLFF
TRBV28,TRBJ2-2,NA,TRBD1,TGTGCCAGCAGCGTTGGGGGGACAGGGACCGGGGAGCTGTTTTTT,CASSVGGTGTGELFF
TRBV5-6,TRBJ2-1,NA,NA,TGTGCCAGCAGCTTGGGTTCCCAGGGCCAGGGGCAGTTCTTC,CASSLGSQGQGQFF